This entry lists 9 T cell receptor beta chains sequenced from one sample in a study of T cells in severe cutaneous drug reactions. Sequenced patients had Stevens-Johnson syndrome or toxic epidermal necrolysis caused by carbamazepine. The iRepertoire multiplex PCR system with TCR subtype-specific primers built both bulk and single-cell libraries. One entry per CDR3 protein, without DNA, is what TCRdb gives after re-calling the multiplex PCR reads. Its table records just over 20,000 distinct CDR3 sequences. Source material: PBMCs. The source is a human donor with toxic epidermal necrolysis, a severe cutaneous drug reaction.

The rearrangement joins TRBV29-1 to TRBJ2-5; the D call of TRBD1 rests on TCRdb alone, since no DNA is present to check it. Germline CDR1 and CDR2: SQVTM and ANQGSEA. The CDR3 has 13 amino acids. The CDR3 protein is CSVDPGLIETQYF. Complete variable domain (other parts from reference TRBV29-1 and TRBJ2-5): SAVISQKPSRDICQRGTSLTIQCQVDSQVTMMFWYRQQPGQSLTLIATANQGSEATYESGFVIDKFPISRPNLTFSTLTVSNMSPEDSSIYLCSVDPGLIETQYFGPGTRLLVL.

This clonotype is called medium-sized based on its frequency. The CDR3 reads CASSARQGPPDYEQYF. This chain uses TRBV2 with TRBJ2-7; without DNA, the TCRdb call of TRBD1 cannot be checked. Germline values: CDR1 SNHLY, CDR2 FYNNEI. CDR3 length equals 16 residues.

J is TRBJ2-7 and V is TRBV4-1; TCRdb's assignment of TRBD2 cannot be checked, as there is no DNA. Looked up from germline, CDR1 is MGHRA and CDR2 is YSYEKL. The length of the CDR3 is 15 residues. The CDR3 protein is CASSQTSGRSYEQYF.

The chain couples TRBV14 to TRBJ1-5; TCRdb reports TRBD1, a call that lacks DNA to check it against. CDR3 length equals 14 residues. CDR1 is SGHDN, CDR2 FVKESK, per germline. The chain's CDR3 is CASSQAGVHQPQHF.

This chain uses TRBV6-1 with TRBJ1-5; the TRBD1 assignment by TCRdb is unverifiable without DNA. CDR1 is MNHNS, CDR2 SASEGT, per germline. The CDR3 has 20 amino acids. This CDR3 reads CASSEASGTGWFGGNQPQHF.

This chain connects TRBV18 to TRBJ2-1; with no DNA, the TCRdb D assignment of TRBD2 cannot be verified. Germline loops: CDR1 KGHSH, CDR2 LQKENI. The CDR3 is 15 amino acids. CDR3 region: CASSPGTSGYNEQFF.

The chain carries TRBV4-1 and TRBJ2-3; lacking DNA, the TRBD1 call made by TCRdb goes unchecked. There are 17 residues in the CDR3. In germline, CDR1 is MGHRA, CDR2 YSYEKL. The CDR3 sequence: CASSPRKGQGRADTQYF.

The chain has TRBV5-1 and TRBJ1-5. This CDR3 is 13 amino acids long. The germline gives CDR1 SGHRS, CDR2 YFSETQ. The CDR3 is CASSLGINQPQHF.

The chain is built from TRBV6-6 and TRBJ1-2; lacking DNA, the TRBD1 call made by TCRdb goes unchecked. The CDR3 runs to 15 residues. Germline V lookup: CDR1 MNHNY, CDR2 SVGAGI (reference sequence). The CDR3 region is CASSHRDKLNYGYTF.